The text below deals with one T cell receptor beta chain. Its antigen is not known. These data come from a study of cytomegalovirus exposure and HLA in healthy donors. The germline CDR1 and CDR2 sequences are SGHAT and FQDESV (reference sequence). This CDR3 contains 17 residues. V gave up 5 bases and J gave up 0 bases, with 18 bases separating them. TCRdb keeps only in-frame clones here, not all; method: immunoSEQ multiplex PCR. The table shows about 78,000 clones, with 90% to 96% occurring only once. Study observations and caveats: Associated with cytomegalovirus, according to the listing, were around 160 TCR beta chains.

The gene calls are TRBV11-1 and TRBJ2-3, with a possible D match to TRBD1 (5 bases). This sequence originates from a man between 18 and 35 years old in good health and CMV-seropositive. Sequencing was carried out using PBMCs. The CDR3, as DNA: TGTGCCAGCAGCCTATTCAGAGACGGACAAAGCACAGATACGCAGTATTTT. It translates to CASSLFRDGQSTDTQYF.